What follows are 2 T cell receptor beta chains derived from one specimen sequenced in a study of beta chain features in type 1 diabetes. The isolated RNA, all of it, was reverse transcribed, so expressed TCRB transcripts were what got sequenced. Method: immunoSEQ multiplex PCR; TCRdb's copy keeps in-frame clones and lacks some. The data hold hundreds of thousands of clones, with approximately 12% observed a single time. Material: naive CD4+ T cells from blood. The receptor set was obtained from a man younger than 30 in good health.

This clone appeared a few times. This sequence joins TRBV21-1 and TRBJ1-2; TRBD1 reflects the table's D call only, with no check against the DNA. TRBV21-1 is tagged as a pseudogene. The length of the CDR3 is 15 residues. CDR3 sequence: CASSKCRTADYGYTF. Here the CDR3 DNA reads TGTGCCAGCAGCAAATGCAGGACAGCCGACTATGGCTACACCTTC.

This chain uses TRBV14 with TRBJ2-3, with D hard to call. Trimming took off 8 bases at V and 3 bases at J, with 6 bases between the two ends. Germline CDR1 SGHDN, CDR2 FVKESK. The CDR3 is 11 residues long. CDR3 in DNA: TGTGCCAGCGGCTTGACAGATACGCAGTATTTT. This gives the protein CASGLTDTQYF.